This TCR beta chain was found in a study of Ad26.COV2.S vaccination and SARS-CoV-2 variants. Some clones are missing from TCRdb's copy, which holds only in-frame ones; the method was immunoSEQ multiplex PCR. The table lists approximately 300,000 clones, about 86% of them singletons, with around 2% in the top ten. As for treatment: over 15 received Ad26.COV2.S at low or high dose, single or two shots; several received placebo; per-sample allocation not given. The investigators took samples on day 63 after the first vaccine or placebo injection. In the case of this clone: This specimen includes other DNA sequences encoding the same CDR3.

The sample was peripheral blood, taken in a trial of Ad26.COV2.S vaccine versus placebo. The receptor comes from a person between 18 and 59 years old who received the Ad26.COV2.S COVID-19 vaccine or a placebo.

Here the CDR3 DNA reads TGTGCCAGCAGCCTGGGGTGGACCGGGGAGCTGTTTTTT. Residues: CASSLGWTGELFF. J is TRBJ2-2 and V is TRBV7-8; D unclear. The CDR3 is 13 residues long. Germline CDR1 reads SGHVS; CDR2 reads FQNEAQ. Trimming shortened V by 5 bases and J by 5 bases, and 9 bases separated the two germline ends.